The 9 T cell receptor beta chains given below trace back to one sample, sequenced in a study of post-analysis software for immune sequencing data. Points from the study as a whole: Patients carried roughly 5 TRBV segments more frequently than controls did, and TRBV5-6, TRBV5-1 and TRBV20-1 were among them.

These receptors' antigens are unknown. The authors incorporated unique molecular identifiers into the TCR beta cDNA libraries. Each CDR3 protein gets one entry after TCRdb re-called the PCR reads with MiXCR. The sample records about 380,000 distinct CDR3 sequences, roughly 30% being singletons. Sequences were obtained from blood. The origin of the receptors is a girl aged 5-17 years with multiple sclerosis.

A note on this clonotype: Being one base from a much bigger clone, this may be a read error. This CDR3 fails to terminate in the conserved phenylalanine or tryptophan, so it likely reflects a read error. The chain couples TRBV6-4 to TRBJ2-7; D may correspond to TRBD1 or TRBD2 (5 bases each). The DNA matches TRBJ2-5 better at its end, which makes the J call doubtful. Per the germline V gene, CDR1 is MRHNA and CDR2 is SNTAGT. CDR3 length equals 13 residues. The CDR3 DNA sequence: TGTGCCAGCAGTGACTCGAGGGGAGAGACCCAGTACCTC. Protein sequence: CASSDSRGETQYL.

The genes are TRBV18 and TRBJ1-2; D is perhaps TRBD1 (6 bases). Trimming left V 3 bases short and J 8 bases short, with 16 bases between. The CDR3 runs 14 residues. Germline CDR1 is KGHSH and CDR2 is LQKENI. The DNA for the CDR3 is TGTGCCAGCTCACCCCGGCAGGGGCTTTTCGGCTACACCTTC. This encodes CASSPRQGLFGYTF.

V usage is TRBV7-9 and J usage is TRBJ1-2; tentative D call: TRBD1 (6 bases). V lost 5 bases to trimming and J lost 4 bases, with 11 bases between them. Germline V gene lookup returns CDR1 SEHNR and CDR2 FQNEAQ (reference sequence). CDR3 length: 13 residues. CDR3 loop: CASSPQTGYGYTF. CDR3 nucleotide sequence: TGTGCCAGCAGCCCCCAGACAGGCTATGGCTACACCTTC. The full variable domain, in which reference TRBV7-9 and TRBJ1-2 provide the parts outside the CDR3, is DTGVSQNPRHKITKRGQNVTFRCDPISEHNRLYWYRQTLGQGPEFLTYFQNEAQLEKSRLLSDRFSAERPKGSFSTLEIQRTEQGDSAMYLCASSPQTGYGYTFGSGTRLTVV.

The chain uses TRBV12-3 or TRBV12-4 and TRBJ2-4; possibly TRBD1 for D (6 bases). This CDR3 contains 13 residues. V dropped 5 bases and J dropped 8 bases, with 13 bases sitting between them. The CDR3, as DNA: TGTGCCAGCAGTCTCGTCAACAGGGACATTCAGTACTTC. Protein sequence: CASSLVNRDIQYF.

The V gene is TRBV20-1, the J gene TRBJ1-5, with D possibly TRBD1 on 6 matching bases. Germline loops: CDR1 DFQATT, CDR2 SNEGSKA (reference sequence). The CDR3 has 16 residues. V was cut by 1 base and J by 7 bases, with 20 bases left in between. The CDR3: CSARGGTPHGGQPQHF. The CDR3 nucleotides read TGCAGTGCTAGAGGGGGGACACCCCACGGGGGACAGCCCCAGCATTTT.

This clonotype turned up a few times. J is TRBJ1-5 and V is TRBV3-1; D may be TRBD1 (5 bases). Trimming took off 3 bases at V and 7 bases at J, with 10 bases between the two ends. The CDR3 has 13 amino acids. Germline loops: CDR1 LGHDT, CDR2 YNNKEL (reference sequence). CDR3 nucleotides: TGTGCCAGCAGCCAGAGAGGGGAACAGCCCCAGCATTTT. As protein: CASSQRGEQPQHF.

This clonotype was detected a few times. This chain connects TRBV12-3 or TRBV12-4 to TRBJ2-1; 8 bases are shared with TRBD1. This CDR3 is 16 amino acids long. J lost 0 bases, V lost 5 bases, and 6 bases had no gene match. The CDR3 reads CASSGQGPNSYNEQFF. The CDR3 bases are TGTGCCAGCAGTGGACAGGGCCCTAACTCCTACAATGAGCAGTTCTTC.

This clonotype was recorded at least ten times. The J gene is TRBJ2-1, the V gene TRBV29-1, with TRBD2 matching 10 bases. The CDR3 spans 15 residues. Germline V CDR1 and CDR2: SQVTM, ANQGSEA. V gave up 2 bases and J gave up 3 bases; unmatched junction bases: 4. CDR3 sequence: CSVERPSGGYNEQFF. Written as DNA, the CDR3 is TGCAGCGTTGAACGGCCTAGCGGGGGCTACAATGAGCAGTTCTTC.

There are a few counts of this clonotype. V and J are TRBV29-1 and TRBJ1-1, with D perhaps TRBD1 (5 bases). The V gene lost 6 bases and the J gene lost 1 base, with 12 bases spanning the gap. The germline V gene encodes CDR1 SQVTM and CDR2 ANQGSEA. The length of the CDR3 is 13 residues. CDR3: CSVETATNTEAFF. CDR3 bases: TGCAGCGTGGAGACAGCTACGAACACTGAAGCTTTCTTT.